One sample yielded the 26 T cell receptor beta chains listed below, sequenced in a study of CD8 T cells in ankylosing spondylitis. MiXCR, applied by TCRdb to the 5' RACE reads, yields one record per CDR3 protein. The profile shows roughly 120,000 distinct CDR3 sequences, roughly 15% of them singletons. The sample comprised blood, either unsorted or a sorted T cell fraction (not recorded which). The receptors stem from a female donor with ankylosing spondylitis or in good health (not recorded which).

This clonotype occurred many times. The chain uses TRBV6-5 and TRBJ2-7; no definite D call. Trimming pared 2 bases from V and 3 bases from J, leaving 14 bases between. The CDR3 spans 15 residues. Per germline, CDR1 MNHEY and CDR2 SVGAGI. CDR3 loop: CASSYPQDSIYEQYF. In DNA form, the CDR3 reads TGTGCCAGCAGTTACCCTCAGGATAGTATCTACGAGCAGTACTTC.

This clonotype was counted a few times. The chain combines TRBV5-1 with TRBJ2-7; 9 bases align to TRBD2. The CDR3 runs to 15 residues. Germline V gene sequence: CDR1 SGHRS, CDR2 YFSETQ. Trimming removed 5 bases from V and 2 bases from J; junction bases left unmatched: 8. For the CDR3, the DNA is TGCGCCAGCAGTTCCAGCGGGGGGACCCCCTACGAGCAGTACTTC. It translates to CASSSSGGTPYEQYF.

A few counts support this clonotype. The gene calls are TRBV14 and TRBJ2-5; 8 bases are shared with TRBD2. This CDR3 is built from 16 residues. The J segment lost 5 bases and the V segment lost 3 bases, leaving 11 bases of the junction unmatched. CDR1 and CDR2 from the germline V gene are SGHDN and FVKESK. The CDR3 region is CASSHLGLATRETQYF. DNA of the CDR3: TGTGCCAGCAGCCACCTCGGACTAGCTACGAGGGAGACCCAGTACTTC.

V usage is TRBV20-1 and J usage is TRBJ2-5; 11 nucleotides match TRBD2. CDR1 and CDR2 (germline): DFQATT, SNEGSKA (reference sequence). V was clipped by 3 bases and J by 2 bases; unmatched bases: 5. This CDR3 contains 15 residues. CDR3 sequence (DNA): TGCAGTGCTAGGGGTCTAGCGGGGGGACAAGAGACCCAGTACTTC. The encoded protein is CSARGLAGGQETQYF.

This clonotype appeared a few times. The chain carries TRBV7-2 and TRBJ2-7; TRBD2 aligns across 12 bases. V was pared by 3 bases and J by 2 bases, with 8 bases of the junction left unmatched. The CDR3 totals 17 residues. The V gene's germline CDR1 is SGHTA and CDR2 FQGNSA. The CDR3 here is CASSFFRTSGTPYEQYF. The CDR3 DNA reads TGTGCCAGCAGCTTTTTCCGGACTAGCGGGACACCCTACGAGCAGTACTTC.

This clonotype was observed a few times. The chain links TRBV7-9 to TRBJ1-1, with D hard to call. The germline CDR1 and CDR2 sequences are SEHNR and FQNEAQ (reference sequence). V gave up 5 bases and J gave up 0 bases, with 10 bases separating them. The CDR3 length is 14 residues. The CDR3 loop reads CASSIILMNTEAFF. CDR3 nucleotide sequence: TGTGCCAGCAGCATCATACTTATGAACACTGAAGCTTTCTTT.

In this sample, this clonotype turned up a few times. This chain uses TRBV7-9 with TRBJ1-1; D unclear. V dropped 6 bases and J dropped 0 bases, with 20 bases sitting between them. From germline, CDR1 is SEHNR and CDR2 FQNEAQ (reference sequence). CDR3 size: 17 residues. The CDR3 spells CASRPKLRVGMNTEAFF. The DNA for the CDR3 is TGTGCCAGCAGACCCAAACTTCGGGTCGGCATGAACACTGAAGCTTTCTTT.

This clonotype has ten or more counts. This rearrangement joins TRBV29-1 to TRBJ2-7, with 9 bases aligning to TRBD1. The trim removed 3 bases at V and 4 bases at J, leaving 1 base unmatched. The CDR3 length is 12 residues. Germline V gene lookup returns CDR1 SQVTM and CDR2 ANQGSEA. The CDR3 region is CSVETGGYEQYF. In nucleotides, the CDR3 is TGCAGCGTTGAGACAGGGGGGTACGAGCAGTACTTC.

This clonotype was picked up many times. V gene TRBV6-1 combines with J gene TRBJ1-1; D not resolved. The germline V gene has CDR1 MNHNS and CDR2 SASEGT. V gave up 5 bases and J gave up 4 bases, with 11 bases separating them. The CDR3 covers 13 residues. The CDR3 region is CASSRMSTTEAFF. CDR3 DNA: TGTGCCAGCAGTCGGATGTCTACCACTGAAGCTTTCTTT.

This clonotype occurred many times. The chain has TRBV7-3 and TRBJ1-2, with D possibly being TRBD1 (5 bases). This CDR3 is built from 13 residues. V was cut by 6 bases and J by 6 bases, with 14 bases left in between. The V gene's germline CDR1 is SGHTA and CDR2 FQGTGA. CDR3 in amino acids: CASSSTRGDGYTF. The DNA for the CDR3 is TGTGCCAGCAGTTCGACTAGGGGCGATGGCTACACCTTC.

This clonotype occurred many times. The J gene is TRBJ1-3, the V gene TRBV5-1; D uncertain. There are 12 residues in the CDR3. In germline, CDR1 is SGHRS, CDR2 YFSETQ. V lost 5 bases and J lost 0, with 3 bases in between. The CDR3: CASRDSGNTIYF. The CDR3 bases are TGCGCCAGCAGGGACTCTGGAAACACCATATATTTT. Based on the CDR3 plus reference TRBV5-1 and TRBJ1-3, the full variable domain is KAGVTQTPRYLIKTRGQQVTLSCSPISGHRSVSWYQQTPGQGLQFLFEYFSETQRNKGNFPGRFSGRQFSNSRSEMNVSTLELGDSALYLCASRDSGNTIYFGEGSWLTVV.

Many counts were recorded for this clonotype. The rearrangement uses TRBV12-3 or TRBV12-4 and TRBJ2-4; D perhaps matches TRBD2 (6 bases). V shed 6 bases and J shed 1 base, with 10 bases lying between them. The CDR3 extends over 14 amino acids. In nucleotides, the CDR3 is TGTGCCAGCAGGGGCGGGACTGCCAAAAACATTCAGTACTTC. It is translated as CASRGGTAKNIQYF.

The rearrangement links TRBV4-1 to TRBJ2-3; D is uncertain. The germline V gene has CDR1 MGHRA and CDR2 YSYEKL. Deletions cut 1 base from V and 1 base from J, with 12 bases between. The CDR3 is made up of 16 amino acids. The CDR3 sequence: CASSQGLGSGTDTQYF. Written as DNA, the CDR3 is TGCGCCAGCAGCCAAGGGCTAGGCAGTGGCACAGATACGCAGTATTTT.

This clonotype turned up a few times. CDR3 bases: TGTGCCAGCAGCTTAGGACTAGCGGGGGACCAAGAGACCCAGTACTTC. Amino acid sequence: CASSLGLAGDQETQYF. The rearrangement links TRBV7-2 to TRBJ2-5; 12 positions agree with TRBD2. V gave up 1 base and J gave up 0 bases; unmatched junction bases: 0. The length of the CDR3 is 16 residues. Per germline, CDR1 SGHTA and CDR2 FQGNSA.

This clonotype was seen a handful of times. The chain joins TRBV12-3 or TRBV12-4 to TRBJ1-2; 7 bases align to TRBD1. The CDR3 runs to 14 residues. V was pared by 2 bases and J by 4 bases, with 4 bases of the junction left unmatched. In nucleotides, the CDR3 is TGTGCCAGCAGTTTACGACAGGGCGTCTATGGCTACACCTTC. Protein product: CASSLRQGVYGYTF.

This clonotype appeared many times. The chain carries TRBV12-3 or TRBV12-4 and TRBJ1-3, with 12 bases matching TRBD1. V was pared by 6 bases and J by 2 bases, with 11 bases of the junction left unmatched. The CDR3 loop spans 18 amino acids. CDR3 in amino acids: CASRYRDRGLTPGNTIYF. The DNA of the CDR3 is TGTGCCAGCAGATACCGGGACAGGGGGCTCACCCCTGGAAACACCATATATTTT.

The V call is TRBV5-1, the J call TRBJ2-3, with D possibly being TRBD2 (6 bases). Per germline, CDR1 SGHRS and CDR2 YFSETQ. The ends were cut back, 5 bases at V and 2 bases at J, with 12 bases in the middle. The CDR3 extends over 14 amino acids. CDR3 in DNA: TGCGCCAGCAGAACGGGACTCATCACAGATACGCAGTATTTT. Protein: CASRTGLITDTQYF.

The V and J genes are TRBV25-1 and TRBJ2-2; a possible D gene is TRBD1 (5 bases). V shed 7 bases and J shed 1 base, with 7 bases lying between them. The CDR3 runs 13 residues. The germline V gene encodes CDR1 MGHDK and CDR2 SYGVNS. CDR3 sequence (DNA): TGTGCCAGCACACAGGTGAACACCGGGGAGCTGTTTTTT. Translating it yields CASTQVNTGELFF.

Only a few counts were recorded for this clonotype. The chain couples TRBV5-1 to TRBJ2-1; D may be TRBD1 or TRBD2 (5 bases each). Germline V gene sequence: CDR1 SGHRS, CDR2 YFSETQ. The CDR3 sequence is 17 residues long. V was shortened by 2 bases and J by 0 bases, with 15 bases between the two germline ends. Written as DNA, the CDR3 is TGCGCCAGCAGCTTCTCCGGGACCCTTAACTCCTACAATGAGCAGTTCTTC. Protein product: CASSFSGTLNSYNEQFF.

This clonotype has ten or more counts. The chain joins TRBV10-3 to TRBJ2-1; the D gene is possibly TRBD2 (7 bases). The V and J ends lost 2 bases and 0 bases respectively, with 17 bases between them. CDR1 and CDR2 from the germline V gene are ENHRY and SYGVKD. The CDR3 is made up of 18 amino acids. Here the CDR3 DNA reads TGTGCCATCAGTGAGACAGGGAGGGGTATGAGCTCCTACAATGAGCAGTTCTTC. Protein: CAISETGRGMSSYNEQFF.

The chain is built from TRBV12-3 or TRBV12-4 and TRBJ2-7; 8 positions agree with TRBD1. This CDR3 is 15 amino acids long. The V segment lost 5 bases and the J segment 0 bases; nucleotides outside the gene matches: 6. The CDR3 nucleotides read TGTGCCAGCAGTCCTACAGGGGGGAGCTCCTACGAGCAGTACTTC. It is translated as CASSPTGGSSYEQYF.

There are many counts of this clonotype. V is TRBV5-1 and J is TRBJ1-2; tentatively, D is TRBD1 (5 bases). Germline CDR1 is SGHRS and CDR2 is YFSETQ. The V and J ends lost 4 bases and 7 bases respectively, with 14 bases between them. CDR3 length equals 13 residues. The DNA of the CDR3 is TGCGCCAGCAGCGCGGGGCAGGGCCGTGGCTACACCTTC. It encodes CASSAGQGRGYTF.

A few counts support this clonotype. The rearrangement links TRBV5-1 to TRBJ2-2, with D uncertain. The V end was cut by 0 bases, the J end by 4 bases, with 7 bases between. The CDR3 contains 14 residues. CDR1 and CDR2 from the germline V gene are SGHRS and YFSETQ. CDR3 bases: TGCGCCAGCAGCTTGGAAGGCCGCACCGGGGAGCTGTTTTTT. Translating it yields CASSLEGRTGELFF.

This clonotype was observed a few times. This sequence joins TRBV6-6 and TRBJ1-5; 7 nucleotides agree with TRBD1. CDR3 length: 15 amino acids. Per germline, CDR1 MNHNY and CDR2 SVGAGI (reference sequence). V shed 5 bases, J shed 7 bases, and the junction held 11 bases outside the gene matches. The CDR3 loop reads CASSTRGGSSQPQHF. The CDR3 nucleotides read TGTGCCAGCAGTACCAGGGGGGGAAGTTCGCAGCCCCAGCATTTT.

In this sample, this clonotype turned up many times. The chain joins TRBV11-1 to TRBJ2-1; 9 positions agree with TRBD1. This CDR3 spans 15 amino acids. The V gene's germline CDR1 is SGHAT and CDR2 FQDESV (reference sequence). Trimming removed 0 bases from V and 5 bases from J; junction bases left unmatched: 2. CDR3 bases: TGTGCCAGCAGCTTAGCCGGACAGGGGAACAATGAGCAGTTCTTC. It translates to CASSLAGQGNNEQFF.

This clonotype was recorded at least ten times. The chain uses TRBV20-1 and TRBJ2-7, with a tentative D call TRBD1 (6 bases). Germline V gene sequence: CDR1 DFQATT, CDR2 SNEGSKA (reference sequence). CDR3 length: 14 amino acids. V lost 0 bases and J 4 bases, leaving 13 bases between the germline ends. In DNA, the CDR3 is TGCAGTGCTAGAGATGAATACAGGGAGTACGAGCAGTACTTC. Its translation is CSARDEYREYEQYF.